Given below is one T cell receptor (beta chain) in context. V shed 5 bases, J shed 8 bases, and the junction held 14 bases outside the gene matches. From germline, CDR1 is MNHNY and CDR2 SVGAGI (reference sequence). CDR3 size: 16 residues. The data originate from a study of radiotherapy plus CTLA-4 blockade in lung cancer. The table came from immunoSEQ multiplex PCR; TCRdb's copy has only in-frame clones and leaves some out. Here the sample spans tens of thousands of clones, approximately 84% being singletons. This rearrangement joins TRBV6-6 to TRBJ2-3; 9 nucleotides align to TRBD1. The sequence was obtained from a human donor with non-small cell lung cancer who had stable disease on radiotherapy plus ipilimumab. Specimen: peripheral blood, collected from a patient treated with radiotherapy plus ipilimumab. The CDR3 reads CASSPGRDRVFVTQYF. The CDR3 nucleotides read TGTGCCAGCAGTCCTGGGAGGGACAGGGTTTTTGTTACGCAGTATTTT.